The 23 T cell receptor beta chains below all came from one sample that was sequenced in a study of beta chain features in type 1 diabetes. Of the isolated RNA, all was reverse transcribed, and so the sequenced material was expressed TCRB transcripts. The table came from immunoSEQ multiplex PCR; TCRdb's copy has only in-frame clones and leaves some out. The data contain nearly 350,000 clones, 8% of them singletons. Material for sequencing was central memory CD4+ T cells from blood. Every receptor here comes from a woman between 18 and 29 years old in good health.

This clone has a handful of counts. This rearrangement joins TRBV7-2 to TRBJ1-1, with a weak D call TRBD1 (5 bases). The CDR3 has 14 residues. In germline, CDR1 is SGHTA, CDR2 FQGNSA. V was trimmed by 1 base and J by 0 bases, leaving 6 bases between them. In nucleotides, the CDR3 is TGTGCCAGCAGCTTAGGACAGATGAACACTGAAGCTTTCTTT. Protein product: CASSLGQMNTEAFF.

This clone appeared a few times. V is TRBV7-8 and J is TRBJ2-7, with unresolved D. CDR1 is SGHVS, CDR2 FQNEAQ, per germline. The CDR3 is 14 residues long. V dropped 5 bases and J dropped 0 bases, with 11 bases sitting between them. The CDR3 DNA is TGTGCCAGCAGCCCAATCATTAGCTCCTACGAGCAGTACTTC. It translates to CASSPIISSYEQYF.

The chain uses TRBV4-2 and TRBJ2-7, with D unclear. Germline V gives CDR1 LGHNA, CDR2 YNFKEQ. V was clipped by 0 bases and J by 0 bases, with 12 bases between them. This CDR3 is built from 16 residues. The CDR3 sequence: CASSQDKVAASYEQYF. CDR3 DNA: TGTGCCAGCAGCCAAGATAAGGTAGCCGCCTCCTACGAGCAGTACTTC.

The table lists this clone with many counts. The chain employs TRBV7-2 and TRBJ1-1; D gene ambiguous. This CDR3 contains 11 residues. Germline V gene lookup returns CDR1 SGHTA and CDR2 FQGNSA. V was pared by 5 bases and J by 14 bases, with 15 bases between. CDR3 DNA sequence: TGTGCCAGCAGCCCCCGGACCGGGTCGTTCTTT. This gives the protein CASSPRTGSFF.

This clone showed up just a few times. A read error may account for a junction end that differs from germline. V gene TRBV28 combines with J gene TRBJ2-7; 14 bases map to TRBD2. CDR1 is MDHEN, CDR2 SYDVKM, per germline. CDR3 length: 11 amino acids. The DNA of the CDR3 is TGTGCCAGCAGTTCGACTAGCGGGAGGGCCTTC. It is translated as CASSSTSGRAF.

The rearrangement uses TRBV6-5 and TRBJ1-3; D call uncertain. With 4 bases removed from V and 3 bases from J, the gap between germline ends came to 13 bases. In germline, CDR1 is MNHEY, CDR2 SVGAGI. The CDR3 is 15 amino acids. The CDR3 DNA reads as TGTGCCAGCAGTTTGTCAGGTTTTCTTGGAAACACCATATATTTT. This codes for CASSLSGFLGNTIYF.

This clone was detected ten times or more. The chain has TRBV5-1 and TRBJ2-1, with 7 positions matching TRBD2. The junction had 11 bases not matched to a gene; V was cut back by 0 bases and J by 5 bases. CDR1 is SGHRS and CDR2 is YFSETQ in the germline V gene. This CDR3 has 17 residues. The CDR3 bases are TGCGCCAGCAGCTTGGAATCGTCGCGCGGGGGTCACAATGAGCAGTTCTTC. Translated, it gives CASSLESSRGGHNEQFF.

The gene calls are TRBV11-2 and TRBJ2-5; tentatively, D is TRBD2 (5 bases). Germline V gene sequence: CDR1 SGHAT, CDR2 FQNNGV. The length of the CDR3 is 15 residues. V lost 4 bases and J lost 6, with 18 bases in between. As DNA, the CDR3 is TGTGCCAGCAGCTCCTCGGGTACGTCCGGGAAGACCCAGTACTTC. Translated, it gives CASSSSGTSGKTQYF.

The chain combines TRBV2 with TRBJ1-2, with D perhaps TRBD1 (5 bases). Germline V gene lookup returns CDR1 SNHLY and CDR2 FYNNEI. Between the trimmed V and J ends, which lost 3 bases and 4 bases, there was a span of 9 bases. There are 13 residues in the CDR3. The CDR3 nucleotides read TGTGCCAGCAGTGAGCAGGGACTCTATGGCTACACCTTC. It encodes CASSEQGLYGYTF.

This chain links TRBV6-5 with TRBJ1-4; 10 nucleotides line up with TRBD1. This CDR3 region has 16 residues. The ends lost 4 bases at V and 8 bases at J; junction bases unmatched: 10. Germline V CDR1 and CDR2: MNHEY, SVGAGI. DNA of the CDR3: TGTGCCAGCAGTTCCGGGACAGGGGCGCCAGTCGAAAAACTGTTTTTT. Translated, it gives CASSSGTGAPVEKLFF.

Concerning this clone itself: The same CDR3 arises from other DNA sequences in this sample as well. V gene TRBV5-1 combines with J gene TRBJ1-1; 10 nucleotides line up with TRBD1. V shed 1 base, J shed 1 base, and the junction held 1 base outside the gene matches. The germline V gene encodes CDR1 SGHRS and CDR2 YFSETQ. The CDR3 has 15 residues. The CDR3 sequence is CASSLRTGGNTEAFF. CDR3 sequence (DNA): TGCGCCAGCAGCTTGCGGACAGGGGGGAACACTGAAGCTTTCTTT.

This clone was observed at least ten times. The chain carries TRBV18 and TRBJ1-3; D is perhaps TRBD1 (6 bases). Trimming cost V 3 bases and J 0 bases, with 6 bases left between them. Germline V CDR1 and CDR2: KGHSH, LQKENI. The CDR3 is made up of 14 amino acids. CDR3 DNA: TGTGCCAGCTCACCGGGACACTCTGGAAACACCATATATTTT. This gives the protein CASSPGHSGNTIYF. Full variable domain (missing parts from reference TRBV18 and TRBJ1-3): NAGVMQNPRHLVRRRGQEARLRCSPMKGHSHVYWYRQLPEEGLKFMVYLQKENIIDESGMPKERFSAEFPKEGPSILRIQQVVRGDSAAYFCASSPGHSGNTIYFGEGSWLTVV.

This clone was seen a few times. The V call is TRBV7-2, the J call TRBJ1-5; D unclear. The V end was cut by 3 bases, the J end by 2 bases, with 5 bases between. CDR1 is SGHTA, CDR2 FQGNSA, per germline. The CDR3 has 13 residues. The CDR3 loop reads CASSFQGNQPQHF. The CDR3 nucleotides are TGTGCCAGCAGCTTTCAGGGCAATCAGCCCCAGCATTTT.

This chain connects TRBV6-5 to TRBJ2-3; perhaps TRBD2 as D (5 bases). V lost 0 bases and J 3 bases, leaving 13 bases between the germline ends. The CDR3 is 16 residues long. Per germline, CDR1 MNHEY and CDR2 SVGAGI. The CDR3 nucleotides read TGTGCCAGCAGTTACTCCCGGGGATTGGGGACAGATACGCAGTATTTT. Residues: CASSYSRGLGTDTQYF.

This clone was counted between two and nine times. V gene TRBV10-3 combines with J gene TRBJ2-1; D perhaps matches TRBD2 (5 bases). The CDR3 has 15 amino acids. V lost 11 bases, J lost 2 bases, and 19 bases lay in between. CDR1 is ENHRY and CDR2 is SYGVKD in the germline V gene. The CDR3 is CASLEPGLTYNEQFF. The CDR3 bases are TGTGCCTCCCTAGAGCCCGGACTGACCTACAATGAGCAGTTCTTC.

The chain combines TRBV29-1 with TRBJ2-5; 11 nucleotides align to TRBD1. Germline V gene sequence: CDR1 SQVTM, CDR2 ANQGSEA. With 4 bases clipped from V and 5 bases from J, the junction kept 6 bases outside the gene matches. This CDR3 has 14 amino acids. CDR3 loop: CSVVRRDRGETQYF. The DNA of the CDR3 is TGCAGCGTTGTGCGACGGGACAGGGGGGAGACCCAGTACTTC.

This clone was picked up a small number of times. This sequence joins TRBV7-3 and TRBJ1-4; 10 bases map to TRBD1. With V trimmed by 3 bases and J by 9 bases, 7 bases remained unmatched. Germline V gene data show CDR1 as SGHTA and CDR2 as FQGTGA. The CDR3 has 15 residues. CDR3 in DNA: TGTGCCAGCAGCTTTGCCGGGACAGGGGACAAAAAACTGTTTTTT. Amino acid sequence: CASSFAGTGDKKLFF.

This clone was observed a few times. The chain couples TRBV29-1 to TRBJ2-1, with 9 bases aligning to TRBD2. Germline-derived CDR1 and CDR2 are SQVTM and ANQGSEA. There are 15 residues in the CDR3. Unmatched junction bases numbered 7, after V lost 3 bases and J lost 4 bases. CDR3 DNA: TGCAGCGTTGATAAGGCTAGCGGGAATTACAATGAGCAGTTCTTC. It codes for CSVDKASGNYNEQFF.

The CDR3 is CASSNGQLGNQPQHF. CDR3 DNA: TGTGCCAGCAGTAACGGACAGTTAGGCAATCAGCCCCAGCATTTT. V gene TRBV6-6 combines with J gene TRBJ1-5, with TRBD1 as a possible D gene (6 bases). This CDR3 contains 15 residues. V lost 5 bases and J lost 2, with 13 bases in between. Germline lookup yields CDR1 MNHNY and CDR2 SVGAGI (reference sequence).

This clone was seen a few times. The chain employs TRBV7-3 and TRBJ2-1, with no clear D. Trimming took off 3 bases at V and 10 bases at J, with 16 bases between the two ends. The length of the CDR3 is 14 residues. Germline lookup yields CDR1 SGHTA and CDR2 FQGTGA. The CDR3: CASSFNVGFSEQFF. The CDR3 region has the DNA TGTGCCAGCAGCTTCAACGTCGGCTTCTCCGAGCAGTTCTTC.

Only a few counts were recorded for this clone. Given a much more abundant clone one base away, this may be a read error. This specimen includes other DNA sequences encoding the same CDR3. The rearrangement links TRBV7-2 to TRBJ2-1; no clear D gene. The CDR3 consists of 15 residues. Germline V lookup: CDR1 SGHTA, CDR2 FQGNSA. Trimming pared 2 bases from V and 0 bases from J, leaving 8 bases between. The CDR3 region is CASSLPGSSYNEQFF. DNA of the CDR3: TGTGCCAGCAGCTTACCGGGTAGCTCCTACAATGAGCAGTTCTTC.

This clone was observed a handful of times. The rearrangement joins TRBV15 to TRBJ1-1; the D is unclear. Per germline, CDR1 LNHNV and CDR2 YYDKDF (reference sequence). V was cut by 4 bases and J by 4 bases, with 13 bases left in between. The CDR3 is made up of 14 amino acids. The CDR3 DNA is TGTGCCACCAGCAAAACCCTAGGAGGCACTGAAGCTTTCTTT. It is translated as CATSKTLGGTEAFF. The full variable domain, in which reference TRBV15 and TRBJ1-1 provide the parts outside the CDR3, is DAMVIQNPRYQVTQFGKPVTLSCSQTLNHNVMYWYQQKSSQAPKLLFHYYDKDFNNEADTPDNFQSRRPNTSFCFLDIRSPGLGDTAMYLCATSKTLGGTEAFFGQGTRLTVV.

This clone came up a few times. The chain is built from TRBV4-1 and TRBJ2-1, with TRBD2 matching over 11 bases. The ends lost 4 bases at V and 7 bases at J; junction bases unmatched: 9. Germline CDR1 reads MGHRA; CDR2 reads YSYEKL. This CDR3 region has 16 residues. Here the CDR3 DNA reads TGCGCCAGCAGCCGAGCCGGGACTAGCGGTACAAATGAGCAGTTCTTC. It codes for CASSRAGTSGTNEQFF.